These 16 T cell receptor beta chains share one sample of origin, sequenced in a study of T cell changes during pregnancy in multiple sclerosis. Sequencing was performed with immunoSEQ multiplex PCR; in TCRdb, only in-frame clones are kept and a portion is missing. The table records some 41,000 clones, just over 90% of them present only once. The sample was PBMCs (not recorded whether the cells were cultured). These receptors were taken from a female donor with multiple sclerosis, enrolled in a pregnancy study.

This clone is medium-sized (0.01 to 0.1%) in the sample. The chain couples TRBV6-1 to TRBJ1-2; tentatively, D is TRBD1 (5 bases). The CDR3 covers 15 residues. Germline CDR1 is MNHNS and CDR2 is SASEGT. Trimming shortened V by 2 bases and J by 4 bases, and 14 bases separated the two germline ends. CDR3 nucleotide sequence: TGTGCCAGCAGTGAAAGCGATTCCGGGGGCTATGGCTACACCTTC. Protein sequence: CASSESDSGGYGYTF.

The table lists this clone with a count of one. V usage is TRBV4-2 and J usage is TRBJ2-2; 10 bases are a match to TRBD2. With 4 bases clipped from V and 6 bases from J, the junction kept 11 bases outside the gene matches. Germline CDR1 is LGHNA and CDR2 is YNFKEQ. The CDR3 has 17 amino acids. CDR3 amino acids: CASSRRLAGDRSGELFF. In DNA, the CDR3 is TGTGCCAGCAGCCGTCGGCTAGCGGGAGATAGGTCCGGGGAGCTGTTTTTT.

J is TRBJ2-2 and V is TRBV6-1; D perhaps matches TRBD1 (5 bases). With 4 bases removed from V and 4 bases from J, the gap between germline ends came to 10 bases. Germline values: CDR1 MNHNS, CDR2 SASEGT. This CDR3 region has 14 residues. This CDR3 reads CASSAQGSTGELFF. The CDR3 DNA reads as TGTGCCAGCAGTGCCCAGGGAAGCACCGGGGAGCTGTTTTTT.

The chain has TRBV5-4 and TRBJ2-7; D is unresolved. Trimming removed 0 bases from V and 3 bases from J, with 7 bases in between. The germline CDR1 and CDR2 sequences are SGHNT and YYREEE (reference sequence). This CDR3 is 13 amino acids long. CDR3 amino acids: CASSLAAGYEQYF. Here the CDR3 DNA reads TGTGCCAGCAGCTTGGCCGCCGGCTACGAGCAGTACTTC.

The genes are TRBV11-3 and TRBJ2-7; the match to TRBD2 covers 7 bases. This CDR3 spans 14 amino acids. V lost 5 bases, J lost 6 bases, and 10 bases stayed unmatched. Per the germline V gene, CDR1 is SGHNT and CDR2 is YENEEA. DNA for the CDR3: TGTGCCAGCAGCCCTGGGGGGGACCTCCGCGAGCAGTACTTC. The encoded protein is CASSPGGDLREQYF.

The V call is TRBV6-5, the J call TRBJ2-1; unclear D gene. CDR3 length equals 13 residues. Germline V gene data show CDR1 as MNHEY and CDR2 as SVGAGI. With 10 bases removed from V and 2 bases from J, the gap between germline ends came to 12 bases. CDR3 sequence reads: CATAEGPYNEQFF. In DNA form, the CDR3 reads TGTGCCACCGCGGAAGGCCCCTACAATGAGCAGTTCTTC.

The chain links TRBV28 to TRBJ2-5, with D tentatively TRBD1 (6 bases). Germline assignment: CDR1 MDHEN and CDR2 SYDVKM. This CDR3 comprises 15 residues. V was pared by 3 bases and J by 0 bases, with 11 bases between. The DNA for the CDR3 is TGTGCCAGCAGTTTGTTGGGACAAGACCAAGAGACCCAGTACTTC. It encodes CASSLLGQDQETQYF.

V usage is TRBV10-3 and J usage is TRBJ2-5; 8 positions match TRBD1. V was pared by 10 bases and J by 3 bases, with 4 bases of the junction left unmatched. Germline values: CDR1 ENHRY, CDR2 SYGVKD. The CDR3 sequence is 12 residues long. The DNA of the CDR3 is TGTGCCACATCGGACAGGGAAGAGACCCAGTACTTC. Its translation: CATSDREETQYF.

This chain joins TRBV7-9 and TRBJ2-1; 10 bases agree with TRBD2. V shed 5 bases, J shed 8 bases, and the junction held 9 bases outside the gene matches. Germline V gives CDR1 SEHNR, CDR2 FQNEAQ (reference sequence). This CDR3 is 15 amino acids long. The CDR3 sequence: CASSILAGEADEQFF. CDR3 DNA: TGTGCCAGCAGCATCCTAGCGGGAGAAGCGGATGAGCAGTTCTTC.

The genes are TRBV28 and TRBJ2-6; no firm D call. The germline CDR1 and CDR2 sequences are MDHEN and SYDVKM. V lost 4 bases and J lost 1, with 17 bases in between. The CDR3 sequence is 18 residues long. The CDR3 DNA reads as TGTGCCAGCAGTTCGGGCGCAGCATATAAATCTGGGGCCAACGTCCTGACTTTC. It specifies CASSSGAAYKSGANVLTF.

The CDR3 DNA reads as TGCGCCAGCAGCCAAGACCCCGGACTAGCGGGGGACAATGAGCAGTTCTTC. It is translated as CASSQDPGLAGDNEQFF. V gene TRBV4-1 combines with J gene TRBJ2-1, with 13 bases lining up with TRBD2. J lost 5 bases, V lost 0 bases, and 4 bases had no gene match. Germline assignment: CDR1 MGHRA and CDR2 YSYEKL. The CDR3 totals 17 residues.

The chain employs TRBV6-6 and TRBJ2-5; 10 positions agree with TRBD2. Looked up from germline, CDR1 is MNHNY and CDR2 is SVGAGI (reference sequence). There are 16 residues in the CDR3. Germline trimming cut 4 bases from V and 5 bases from J; bases unmatched to any gene: 10. This CDR3 is CASSWVSGRAGETQYF. CDR3 nucleotide sequence: TGTGCCAGCAGTTGGGTCAGCGGGAGGGCCGGGGAGACCCAGTACTTC.

This chain connects TRBV7-9 to TRBJ1-5; 11 bases align to TRBD1. Germline values: CDR1 SEHNR, CDR2 FQNEAQ (reference sequence). This CDR3 spans 14 amino acids. The J segment lost 4 bases and the V segment lost 7 bases, leaving 3 bases of the junction unmatched. CDR3 protein: CASTGTGGNQPQHF. The CDR3 coding sequence is TGTGCCAGCACCGGGACAGGGGGTAATCAGCCCCAGCATTTT.

The chain couples TRBV4-1 to TRBJ2-6; 9 bases line up with TRBD1. The germline gives CDR1 MGHRA, CDR2 YSYEKL. This CDR3 is built from 17 residues. The J segment lost 0 bases and the V segment lost 4 bases, leaving 4 bases of the junction unmatched. The CDR3 sequence: CASSLRTGVSGANVLTF. Written as DNA, the CDR3 is TGCGCCAGCAGCCTTAGGACAGGGGTCTCTGGGGCCAACGTCCTGACTTTC.

The count of this clone is one. The gene calls are TRBV27 and TRBJ2-7, with no clear D. The germline V and J ends were trimmed by 3 bases and 6 bases, with 12 bases remaining between them. The CDR3 runs to 13 residues. Germline CDR1 MNHEY, CDR2 SMNVEV (reference sequence). Here the CDR3 reads CASSLSLTGEQYF. CDR3 DNA: TGTGCCAGCAGTTTGTCCCTCACCGGCGAGCAGTACTTC.

This chain joins TRBV20-1 and TRBJ2-7; D unresolved. The germline V and J ends were trimmed by 3 bases and 3 bases, with 6 bases remaining between them. Per germline, CDR1 DFQATT and CDR2 SNEGSKA (reference sequence). The CDR3 length is 11 residues. The CDR3 reads CSARDGYEQYF. CDR3 nucleotides: TGCAGTGCTAGGGACGGCTACGAGCAGTACTTC.